This T cell receptor beta chain was obtained from a study of blood T cell repertoires in COVID-19 (dated by TCRdb to 2019 to 2021). Concerning the study at large: Collaborator samples came from the United States, Italy and Spain and covered acute and convalescent phases of COVID-19. Subjects who had been exposed to COVID-19, were actively infected with it, or had recovered from it provided the deeply sampled blood TCRbeta repertoires that made up the dataset. The prospective study material was composed of cDNA or gDNA derived from T cells, B-cell-depleted T cells, or PBMCs. Nearly every sample came with metadata listing a de-identified subject ID, COVID-19 status, age in years and sex. Where available, HLA class I and class II types were obtained from metadata supplied by the sample provider rather than from assay-based typing. The repertoires were released in a freely available public database intended as a resource for research on the immune response to SARS-CoV-2. The samples were drawn from the first 160 participants of the ongoing ImmuneRACE study and from 1,200 or so subjects provided by 6 global collaborators.

Here is what the overall study found, with its caveats: The amount of clinical and demographic metadata varied by source and participant and was provided uncurated.

TCRbeta CDR3 regions were amplified from genomic DNA using the immunoSEQ Assay, a bias-controlled multiplex PCR. The paper's processing steps were these. Within the assay, amplification of reference gene primers was used to estimate how many nucleated cells each sample contained. To quantify the absolute abundance of each unique TCRbeta CDR3 rearrangement, sequence reads were collapsed and filtered. For each sample, productive Simpson clonality was calculated as the square root of Simpson's diversity index across productive rearrangements. TCRdb limited this immuneACCESS table to in-frame rearrangements with V and J called. A share of clones is missing; checked studies link under half to unresolved V genes, and the rest is unexplained. V and J calls and clone size are those listed in that table; D and trimming were worked out from the DNA. The sample profile shows 30,000 to 40,000 clones; about three quarters of them were found once. Over 9.5% of the sample goes to the ten largest clones.

One collaborating source in Seattle enrolled patients while the patients were actively infected and followed the patients over time throughout the course of disease. Whole blood was collected in K2EDTA tubes by collaborating institutions according to the institutions' own protocols. Collaborator samples were shipped for TCRbeta analysis as frozen whole blood, isolated PBMCs, or DNA extracted from either sample type. The germline V gene encodes CDR1 MNHNY and CDR2 SVGAGI (reference sequence). V loses 2 bases of germline sequence and J loses 4 bases, and the interval between the two ends is 9 bases. Inclusive of the bounding cysteine and phenylalanine, the CDR3 is 14 residues long. Only the CDR3 DNA stays, 42 bases, in frame from base 1. This clone turned up a few times. What antigen it recognizes has not been identified. The sample holds no much larger clone one base away, and base qualities are not on file.

The rearrangement combines TRBV6-6 with TRBJ1-5, and perhaps TRBD1 as D gene, on 6 matching bases. This sequence originates from a man between 65 and 85 years old with COVID-19, enrolled during active disease. The sample consisted of peripheral blood. The CDR3 region reads CASSYTGLNQPQHF. The DNA is TGTGCCAGCAGTTACACAGGGCTAAATCAGCCCCAGCATTTT.